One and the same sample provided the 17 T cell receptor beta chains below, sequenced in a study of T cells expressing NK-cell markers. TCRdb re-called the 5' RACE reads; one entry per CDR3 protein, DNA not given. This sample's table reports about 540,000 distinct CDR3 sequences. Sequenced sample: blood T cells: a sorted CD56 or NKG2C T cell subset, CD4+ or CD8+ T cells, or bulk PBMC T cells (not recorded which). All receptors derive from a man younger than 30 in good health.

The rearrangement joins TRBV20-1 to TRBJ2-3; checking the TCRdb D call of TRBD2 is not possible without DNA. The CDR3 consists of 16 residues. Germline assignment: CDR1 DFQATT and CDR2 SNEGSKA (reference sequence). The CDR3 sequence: CSARVWGRGLTDTQYF.

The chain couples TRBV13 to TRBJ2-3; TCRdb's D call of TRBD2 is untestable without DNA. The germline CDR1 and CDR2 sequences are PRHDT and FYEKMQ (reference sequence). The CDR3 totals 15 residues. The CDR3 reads CASSTVAGPADTQYF.

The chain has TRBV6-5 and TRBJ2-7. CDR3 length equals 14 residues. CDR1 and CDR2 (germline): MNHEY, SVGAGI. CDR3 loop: CASSYATTGDEQYF.

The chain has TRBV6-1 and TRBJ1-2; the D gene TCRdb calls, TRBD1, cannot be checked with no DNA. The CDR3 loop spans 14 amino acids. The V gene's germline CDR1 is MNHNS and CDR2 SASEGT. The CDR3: CASRPGAGGYGYTF.

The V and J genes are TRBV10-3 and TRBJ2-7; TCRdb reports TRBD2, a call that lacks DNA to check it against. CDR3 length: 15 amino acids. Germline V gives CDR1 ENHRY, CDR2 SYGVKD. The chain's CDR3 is CAISATSGTRYEQYF.

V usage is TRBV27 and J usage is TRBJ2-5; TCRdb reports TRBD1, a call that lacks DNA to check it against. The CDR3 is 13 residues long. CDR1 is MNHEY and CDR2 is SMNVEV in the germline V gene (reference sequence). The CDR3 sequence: CASSPYRMETQYF.

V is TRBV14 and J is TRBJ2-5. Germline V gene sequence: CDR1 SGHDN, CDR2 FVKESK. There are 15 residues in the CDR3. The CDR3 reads CASSQTGWYQETQYF.

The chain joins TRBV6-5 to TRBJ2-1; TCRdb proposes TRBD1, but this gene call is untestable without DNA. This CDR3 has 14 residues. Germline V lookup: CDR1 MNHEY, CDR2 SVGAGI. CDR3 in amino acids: CASSSGPGYNEQFF.

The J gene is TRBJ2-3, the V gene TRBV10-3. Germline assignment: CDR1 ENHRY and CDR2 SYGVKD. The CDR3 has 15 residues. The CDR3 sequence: CAISVADSLTDTQYF.

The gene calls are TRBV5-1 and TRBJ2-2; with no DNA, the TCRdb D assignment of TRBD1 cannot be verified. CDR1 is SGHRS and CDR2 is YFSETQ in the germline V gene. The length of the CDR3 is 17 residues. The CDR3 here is CASRPPGTGDPTGELFF.

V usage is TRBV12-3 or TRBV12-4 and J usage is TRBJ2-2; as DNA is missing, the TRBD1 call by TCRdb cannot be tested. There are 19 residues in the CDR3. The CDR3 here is CASSFLTYGQITNTGELFF.

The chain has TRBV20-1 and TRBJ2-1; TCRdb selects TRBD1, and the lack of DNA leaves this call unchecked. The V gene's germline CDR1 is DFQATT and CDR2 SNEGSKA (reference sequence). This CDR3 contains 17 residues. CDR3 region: CSARDPKGGSSYNEQFF.

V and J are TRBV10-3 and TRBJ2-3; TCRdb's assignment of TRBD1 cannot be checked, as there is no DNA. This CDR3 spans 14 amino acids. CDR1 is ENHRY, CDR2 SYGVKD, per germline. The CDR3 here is CAIRPDRGRDTQYF.

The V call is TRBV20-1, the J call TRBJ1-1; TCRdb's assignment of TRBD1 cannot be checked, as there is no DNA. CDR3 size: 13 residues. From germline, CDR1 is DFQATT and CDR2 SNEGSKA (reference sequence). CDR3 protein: CSALDRAGTEAFF.

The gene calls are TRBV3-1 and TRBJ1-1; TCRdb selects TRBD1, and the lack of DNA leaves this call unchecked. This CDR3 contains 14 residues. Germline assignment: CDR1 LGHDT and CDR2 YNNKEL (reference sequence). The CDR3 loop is CASSQGDSLTEAFF.

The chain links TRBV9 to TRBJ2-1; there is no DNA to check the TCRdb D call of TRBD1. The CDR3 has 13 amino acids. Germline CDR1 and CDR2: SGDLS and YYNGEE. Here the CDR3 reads CASSGYRDAKQFF.

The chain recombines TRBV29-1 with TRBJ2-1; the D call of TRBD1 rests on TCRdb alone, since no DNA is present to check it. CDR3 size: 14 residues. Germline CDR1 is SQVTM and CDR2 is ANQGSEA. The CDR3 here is CSVSPDRVRDEQFF.